This is a list of T cell receptor beta chains from one sample in a study of blood T cell repertoires in COVID-19. Data came from immunoSEQ multiplex PCR; TCRdb stores just in-frame clones and leaves some out. The sample carries about 200,000 clones, 88% recorded once. The sample consisted of peripheral blood. The receptors were sampled from a woman between 40 and 50 years old who had recovered from COVID-19. Both conserved end residues are part of each CDR3. A D gene is named only where the DNA matches it firmly. The listing skips clone size in some rows; elsewhere it reads once, few, many or a size class.

D: TRBD2
J: TRBJ2-7
size: -
V: TRBV6-5
DNA: TGTGCCAGCAGTTACTCGGCTAGCGGGAATTACGAGCAGTACTTC
CDR3: CASSYSASGNYEQYF

D: -
J: TRBJ1-5
size: -
V: TRBV6-5
DNA: TGTGCCAGCAGTTACGGAGGGGACAATCAGCCCCAGCATTTT
CDR3: CASSYGGDNQPQHF

D: -
J: TRBJ2-7
size: once
V: TRBV5-6
DNA: TGTGCCAGCAGCTTGGTGGACAGAAGGATGGGCTACGAGCAGTACTTC
CDR3: CASSLVDRRMGYEQYF

D: -
J: TRBJ1-2
size: -
V: TRBV27
DNA: TGTGCCAGCAGCTCAACATCCTCTAACTATGGCTACACCTTC
CDR3: CASSSTSSNYGYTF

D: -
J: TRBJ2-1
size: -
V: TRBV5-1
DNA: TGCGCCAGCACCCCGACTCGACAGAATGAGCAGTTCTTC
CDR3: CASTPTRQNEQFF

D: TRBD2
J: TRBJ2-2
size: -
V: TRBV7-6
DNA: TGTGCCAGCAGCTCCTTAGCGGGAGGAGCCGGGGAGCTGTTTTTT
CDR3: CASSSLAGGAGELFF

D: -
J: TRBJ2-7
size: once
V: TRBV5-1
DNA: TGCGCCAGCAGCTTCGAGACAGTCCGGACCTACGAGCAGTACTTC
CDR3: CASSFETVRTYEQYF

D: -
J: TRBJ2-7
size: -
V: TRBV12-3/TRBV12-4
DNA: TGTGCCAGCAGTTTGGACAGATTATACGAGCAGTACTTC
CDR3: CASSLDRLYEQYF

D: TRBD2
J: TRBJ2-1
size: -
V: TRBV19
DNA: TGTGCCACCGTAGATTTAAGCGGGAGGTACAATGAGCAGTTCTTC
CDR3: CATVDLSGRYNEQFF

D: -
J: TRBJ2-7
size: -
V: TRBV19
DNA: TGTGCCAGTAGGGGGACTCAAACAGGAGAGCAGTACTTC
CDR3: CASRGTQTGEQYF

D: -
J: TRBJ2-7
size: -
V: TRBV19
DNA: TGTGCCAGTAGTATACAGGACAACTCCTACGAGCAGTACTTC
CDR3: CASSIQDNSYEQYF

D: -
J: TRBJ2-5
size: -
V: TRBV7-2
DNA: TGTGCCAGCAGCAGTAGAATAGTCGAGACCCAGTACTTC
CDR3: CASSSRIVETQYF

D: -
J: TRBJ2-7
size: -
V: TRBV20-1
DNA: TGCAGTGCTCCCAGGTTGGTCGCTAACTTC
CDR3: CSAPRLVANF

D: -
J: TRBJ1-5
size: -
V: TRBV7-7
DNA: TGTGCCAGCAGCCCGGACAGAGGTCAGCCCCAGCATTTT
CDR3: CASSPDRGQPQHF

D: -
J: TRBJ1-4
size: once
V: TRBV18
DNA: TGTGCCAGCTCACCTCAAGAAGGAGGGCTCACAACTAATGAAAAACTGTTTTTT
CDR3: CASSPQEGGLTTNEKLFF

D: -
J: TRBJ2-6
size: -
V: TRBV27
DNA: TGTGCCAGCAGTTTATTGTCCGGTTTGAGGTCTGGGGCCAACGTCCTGACTTTC
CDR3: CASSLLSGLRSGANVLTF

D: -
J: TRBJ1-1
size: few
V: TRBV19
DNA: TGTGCCAGTAGTATCTACCTGAACACTGAAGCTTTCTTT
CDR3: CASSIYLNTEAFF

D: TRBD1
J: TRBJ1-1
size: few
V: TRBV7-9
DNA: TGTGCCAGCAGCTTAGACAGGGGTACGGTGAACACTGAAGCTTTCTTT
CDR3: CASSLDRGTVNTEAFF

D: TRBD2
J: TRBJ2-3
size: -
V: TRBV5-1
DNA: TGCGCCAGCAGCATCGGACTAGTAGGATCAGATACGCAGTATTTT
CDR3: CASSIGLVGSDTQYF

D: -
J: TRBJ1-2
size: -
V: TRBV5-4
DNA: TGTGCCAGCAGCTTGGGGAGCGCCTATGGCTACACCTTC
CDR3: CASSLGSAYGYTF

D: TRBD1
J: TRBJ2-2
size: once
V: TRBV7-3
DNA: TGTGCCAGCAGCTCTCAGGGGGCGAACACCGGGGAGCTGTTTTTT
CDR3: CASSSQGANTGELFF

D: TRBD1
J: TRBJ2-1
size: -
V: TRBV2
DNA: TGTGCCAGCCAGGGGGTCCAAAATGAGCAGTTCTTC
CDR3: CASQGVQNEQFF

D: -
J: TRBJ2-2
size: once
V: TRBV7-2
DNA: TGTGCCAGCAGCTTCTATAGCGGAGCGAACACCGGGGAGCTGTTTTTT
CDR3: CASSFYSGANTGELFF

D: -
J: TRBJ2-7
size: -
V: TRBV6-5
DNA: TGTGCCAGCAGTACCCCGACAGGTGGCTACGAGCAGTACTTC
CDR3: CASSTPTGGYEQYF

D: TRBD1
J: TRBJ1-2
size: -
V: TRBV9
DNA: TGTGCCAGCAGCGCTCAATCCCCGGGACAGAGTCCACACACCTTC
CDR3: CASSAQSPGQSPHTF

D: TRBD1
J: TRBJ1-1
size: -
V: TRBV19
DNA: TGTGCCAGTAGGGACACAGGGGGTTGGAGTCGGGCTTTCTTT
CDR3: CASRDTGGWSRAFF

D: -
J: TRBJ2-3
size: -
V: TRBV11-3
DNA: TGTGCCAGCAGCTTAGGGGGGCCGACAGATACGCAGTATTTT
CDR3: CASSLGGPTDTQYF

D: -
J: TRBJ2-3
size: -
V: TRBV7-2
DNA: TGTGCCAGCAGCTTCCCTCTTAACACAGATACGCAGTATTTT
CDR3: CASSFPLNTDTQYF

D: -
J: TRBJ1-1
size: -
V: TRBV7-2
DNA: TGTGCCAGCAGCTTCGGGGTGGTGGTCGGGAGAAAGGACACTGAAGCTTTCTTT
CDR3: CASSFGVVVGRKDTEAFF

D: TRBD1
J: TRBJ1-5
size: -
V: TRBV3-1/TRBV3-2
DNA: TGTGCCAGCAGCCTCGGGAAGGGGGCTAGTCAGCCCCAGCATTTT
CDR3: CASSLGKGASQPQHF

D: -
J: TRBJ1-1
size: -
V: TRBV6-5
DNA: TGTGCCAGCTCCGGGGGGATTTCTGAAGCTTTCTTT
CDR3: CASSGGISEAFF

D: -
J: TRBJ1-5
size: -
V: TRBV27
DNA: TGTGCCAGCAGTTTACACGTTACCGCGCAGCCCCAGCATTTT
CDR3: CASSLHVTAQPQHF

D: TRBD2
J: TRBJ2-2
size: -
V: TRBV4-3
DNA: TGCGCCAGCAGCCACCCCGGGACTAGCGGGAGAGTCGGGGAGCTGTTTTTT
CDR3: CASSHPGTSGRVGELFF

D: TRBD1
J: TRBJ1-2
size: -
V: TRBV15
DNA: TGTGCCACCAGCCCGGGACAGAGCTATGGCTACACCTTC
CDR3: CATSPGQSYGYTF

D: TRBD1
J: TRBJ2-4
size: -
V: TRBV5-1
DNA: TGCGCCAGCAGCAGCACAGGGGGGCACAAAAACATTCAGTACTTC
CDR3: CASSSTGGHKNIQYF

D: TRBD1
J: TRBJ1-1
size: -
V: TRBV18
DNA: TGTGCCAGCTCACCACCGAGTAGGGGGCTGACTTCCAACACTGAAGCTTTCTTT
CDR3: CASSPPSRGLTSNTEAFF

D: -
J: TRBJ1-1
size: -
V: TRBV25-1
DNA: TGTGCCAGCAGTGTTTCGGGGAACACTGAAGCTTTCTTT
CDR3: CASSVSGNTEAFF

D: TRBD1
J: TRBJ1-2
size: -
V: TRBV5-4
DNA: TGTGCCAGCATCTCCTACCGGGACAGGGGGCGGGTAGACTATGGCTACACCTTC
CDR3: CASISYRDRGRVDYGYTF

D: -
J: TRBJ2-3
size: few
V: TRBV3-1/TRBV3-2
DNA: TGTGCCAGCAGCCAGATACTGCTCACAGATACGCAGTATTTT
CDR3: CASSQILLTDTQYF

D: -
J: TRBJ2-1
size: -
V: TRBV6-4
DNA: TGTGCCAGCAGTGACTCCGGGTCCTCCCACTTGTTCTTC
CDR3: CASSDSGSSHLFF

D: -
J: TRBJ1-5
size: few
V: TRBV18
DNA: TGTGCCAGCTCACCACAGGGGAATCAGCCCCAGCATTTT
CDR3: CASSPQGNQPQHF

D: TRBD1
J: TRBJ2-3
size: -
V: TRBV3-1/TRBV3-2
DNA: TGTGCCAGCAGGGACAGGGCTGCAGATACGCAGTATTTT
CDR3: CASRDRAADTQYF

D: TRBD2
J: TRBJ2-1
size: -
V: TRBV29-1
DNA: TGCAGCGTTGAGTTCCTAGCGGGAGGGGAGGGCAATGAGCAGTTCTTC
CDR3: CSVEFLAGGEGNEQFF

D: TRBD2
J: TRBJ2-2
size: -
V: TRBV4-3
DNA: TGCGCCAGCAGCCTAGCGAGCGGGATAGCTGGCGGGGAGCTGTTTTTT
CDR3: CASSLASGIAGGELFF

D: TRBD1
J: TRBJ1-2
size: -
V: TRBV5-6
DNA: TGTGCCAGCAGCCCCCAAGCCGACAGGGGCTATGGCTACACCTTC
CDR3: CASSPQADRGYGYTF